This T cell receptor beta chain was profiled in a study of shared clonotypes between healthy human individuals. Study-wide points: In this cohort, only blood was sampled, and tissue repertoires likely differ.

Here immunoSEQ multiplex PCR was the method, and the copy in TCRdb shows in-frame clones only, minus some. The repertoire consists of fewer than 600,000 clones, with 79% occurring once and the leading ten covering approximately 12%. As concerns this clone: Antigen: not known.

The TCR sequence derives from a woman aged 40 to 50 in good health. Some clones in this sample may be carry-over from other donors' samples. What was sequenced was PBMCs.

CDR3 nucleotides: TGTGCCATCAGTGAGTCCGGACAAAGGGGAAACTATGGCTACACCTTC. It specifies CAISESGQRGNYGYTF. This chain links TRBV10-3 with TRBJ1-2; D might be TRBD1 (5 bases). CDR3 length equals 16 residues. Germline V gene sequence: CDR1 ENHRY, CDR2 SYGVKD. Between the trimmed V and J ends, which lost 0 bases and 2 bases, there was a span of 13 bases.